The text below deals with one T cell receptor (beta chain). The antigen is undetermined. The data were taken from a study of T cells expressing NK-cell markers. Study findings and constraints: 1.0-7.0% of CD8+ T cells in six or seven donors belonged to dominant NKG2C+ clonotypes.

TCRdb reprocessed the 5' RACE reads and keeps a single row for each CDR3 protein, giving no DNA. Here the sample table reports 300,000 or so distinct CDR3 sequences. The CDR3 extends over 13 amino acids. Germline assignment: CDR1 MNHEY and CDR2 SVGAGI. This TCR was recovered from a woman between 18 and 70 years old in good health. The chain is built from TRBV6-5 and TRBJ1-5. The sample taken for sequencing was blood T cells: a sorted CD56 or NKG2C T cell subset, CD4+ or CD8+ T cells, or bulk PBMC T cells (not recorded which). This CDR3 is CASSYVAGQPQHF.